The present T cell receptor (beta chain) was sequenced within a study of blood T cell repertoires in COVID-19. Study information: Sites in the United States, Italy and Spain provided acute and convalescent COVID-19 samples. PBMCs, B-cell-depleted T cells, or T cells were the source of the cDNA or gDNA that made up the material.

Per germline, CDR1 MDHEN and CDR2 SYDVKM. This CDR3 spans 16 amino acids. V gave up 2 bases and J gave up 4 bases, with 17 bases separating them. Profiled with immunoSEQ multiplex PCR; TCRdb holds only in-frame clones, not every one. The sample gives about 91,000 clones, 60% to 85% of which show up once; 7% is in the top ten. The receptor was isolated from a man aged 70 or older with acute or convalescent COVID-19. V is TRBV28 and J is TRBJ1-2; D perhaps matches TRBD1 (5 bases). The sample comprised peripheral blood. The CDR3 sequence is CASSLAGGGEGYGYTF. The CDR3 nucleotides are TGTGCCAGCAGTTTAGCCGGGGGAGGGGAAGGCTATGGCTACACCTTC.